This T cell receptor beta chain was retrieved from a study of shared clonotypes between healthy human individuals. Overall study: Per-donor plates numbered three CD4 naive, three CD4 memory, two CD8 naive and one CD8 memory. Study-level points and caveats: Larger estimated richness was generally seen in naive subsets than in memory subsets. How much donors shared clonotypes was expected to be affected by sequencing depth.

Note on this clone: Its cognate antigen is unknown.

Some clones are missing from TCRdb's copy, which holds only in-frame ones; the method was immunoSEQ multiplex PCR. Seen here are 400,000 or so clones, about 97% observed once, and the top ten hold approximately 0.32%. There are 12 residues in the CDR3. Germline V CDR1 and CDR2: MGHRA, YSYEKL. The germline V and J ends were trimmed by 2 bases and 4 bases, with 4 bases remaining between them. The specimen was memory CD8+ T cells sorted from blood. The subset: CD45RO+ cells pooled with CCR7-negative TemRA cells. The sequence was collected from a man aged 25-45 years in good health. The genes are TRBV4-1 and TRBJ2-3; D call uncertain. CDR3 region: CASSQLADTQYF. CDR3 sequence (DNA): TGCGCCAGCAGCCAACTAGCAGATACGCAGTATTTT.